Below are 21 T cell receptor delta chains sequenced from a single sample in a study of Vδ1+ human thymocytes. General study results and limits: Thymic TRG and TRD repertoires appeared highly polyclonal, with Gaussian CDR3 length distributions.

These receptors' targets are unknown. RNA was extracted from the cells and then reverse transcribed. Multiplex PCR used pooled V-gene forward primers and a constant-region reverse primer to amplify CDR3s. TCRdb re-called the multiplex PCR reads through CATT. The sample has tens of thousands of delta-chain clones, more than 15% seen once. The source material was Vdelta1+ gamma-delta thymocytes from the thymus. Subset specified: FACS-sorted CD3+ TCRalphabeta- TCRVdelta1+ TCRVdelta2- thymocytes. The receptor set was obtained from a boy younger than two who had congenital heart surgery.

The table lists this clone with a few counts. The chain couples TRDV1 to TRDJ1; 12 positions match TRDD3. The CDR3 is 22 amino acids. The V and J ends lost 1 base and 1 base, in that order; junction bases with no gene match: 19. Germline lookup yields CDR1 TSWWSYY and CDR2 QGS. As DNA, the CDR3 is TGTGCTCTTGGGGAACAAGGGCTTCCTAATTCGCTGGGGGATACGCGCACCGATAAACTCATCTTT. Protein product: CALGEQGLPNSLGDTRTDKLIF.

The chain is built from TRDV1 and TRDJ2; the match to TRDD2 covers 7 bases. The junction had 16 bases not matched to a gene; V was cut back by 3 bases and J by 0 bases. This CDR3 contains 20 residues. Germline CDR1 reads TSWWSYY; CDR2 reads QGS. Written as DNA, the CDR3 is TGTGCTCTTGGGGACTTTCCTACGAGGGATCCCAACGCTTTGACAGCACAACTCTTCTTT. Translating it yields CALGDFPTRDPNALTAQLFF.

This clone was observed a handful of times. The V call is TRDV1, the J call TRDJ1, with TRDD2 matching over 9 bases. Germline CDR1 is TSWWSYY and CDR2 is QGS. V dropped 2 bases and J dropped 0; count of bases not matched to a gene: 25. The CDR3 extends over 23 amino acids. For the CDR3, the DNA is TGTGCTCTTGGGGAAATGCATTGTGGTCCTCCCTTCCTACGATTTAGATACACCGATAAACTCATCTTT. Translation gives CALGEMHCGPPFLRFRYTDKLIF.

A single count supports this clone. V usage is TRDV1 and J usage is TRDJ1; D may be TRDD3 (6 bases). The germline V gene encodes CDR1 TSWWSYY and CDR2 QGS. The V end lost 4 bases, the J end lost 0 bases, and 30 bases lay between the germline ends. The CDR3 covers 21 residues. The CDR3 loop reads CALGGGLQGSLGRPYTDKLIF. The CDR3 DNA reads as TGTGCTCTTGGGGGGGGACTACAGGGTTCTCTGGGGCGCCCGTACACCGATAAACTCATCTTT.

The chain joins TRDV1 to TRDJ1; 10 bases are a match to TRDD3. V gave up 5 bases and J gave up 0 bases; unmatched junction bases: 15. Germline CDR1 TSWWSYY, CDR2 QGS. The CDR3 length is 19 residues. Written as DNA, the CDR3 is TGTGCTCTTGGGACAACTTCCTATTCGACTGGGGGATACACCGATAAACTCATCTTT. This encodes CALGTTSYSTGGYTDKLIF.

This clone was detected only a few times. V is TRDV1 and J is TRDJ1; TRDD2 matches at 8 bases. Trimming at V came to 3 bases and at J to 0 bases, leaving 18 bases not matched to a gene. This CDR3 has 20 residues. CDR1 and CDR2 (germline): TSWWSYY, QGS. CDR3: CALGDRLPTKGQLYTDKLIF. For the CDR3, the DNA is TGTGCTCTTGGGGACCGGCTTCCTACAAAAGGCCAATTGTACACCGATAAACTCATCTTT.

This clone was recorded a few times. The rearrangement links TRDV1 to TRDJ1, with 9 bases lining up with TRDD3. The CDR3 sequence is 15 residues long. Trimming cost V 5 bases and J 2 bases; bases outside gene matches: 6. CDR1 and CDR2 from the germline V gene are TSWWSYY and QGS. In nucleotides, the CDR3 is TGTGCTCTTGGGACCCCGGGGATACGAACCGATAAACTCATCTTT. Its translation is CALGTPGIRTDKLIF.

Of note for this clone: Other DNA sequences in this sample translate to the same CDR3. The gene calls are TRDV2 and TRDJ1; 8 bases fit TRDD3. The CDR3 has 20 residues. From germline, CDR1 is GEAIGNYY and CDR2 EKD. Trimming removed 0 bases from V and 0 bases from J; junction bases left unmatched: 17. CDR3 DNA sequence: TGTGCCTGTGACACCGTTGGCTGGGGGACTCAACACGAGTACACCGATAAACTCATCTTT. Residues: CACDTVGWGTQHEYTDKLIF.

This clone showed up just a few times. J is TRDJ1 and V is TRDV1, with D maybe TRDD3 (10 bases). There are 21 residues in the CDR3. V lost 1 base to trimming and J lost 2 bases, with 29 bases between them. Germline V gives CDR1 TSWWSYY, CDR2 QGS. The CDR3 sequence is CALGEHAFLQTGGSQTDKLIF. Written as DNA, the CDR3 is TGTGCTCTTGGGGAACACGCCTTCCTACAAACTGGGGGATCACAGACCGATAAACTCATCTTT.

This rearrangement joins TRDV1 to TRDJ1; D is unclear. Trimming took 2 bases from V and 4 from J, leaving 8 bases between them. The CDR3 consists of 13 residues. Germline lookup yields CDR1 TSWWSYY and CDR2 QGS. The CDR3 region is CALGEWRVDKLIF. The CDR3 DNA sequence: TGTGCTCTTGGGGAATGGCGGGTCGATAAACTCATCTTT.

The chain links TRDV1 to TRDJ1; D unresolved. The CDR3 loop spans 17 amino acids. Deletions cut 0 bases from V and 3 bases from J, with 17 bases between. Germline assignment: CDR1 TSWWSYY and CDR2 QGS. As DNA, the CDR3 is TGTGCTCTTGGGGAACTAAAGGGTCCTCCCCTATCCGATAAACTCATCTTT. Translated: CALGELKGPPLSDKLIF.

This chain joins TRDV1 and TRDJ1; the D gene is possibly TRDD2 (9 bases). The germline V and J ends were trimmed by 0 bases and 3 bases, with 29 bases remaining between them. The CDR3 length is 21 residues. Germline loops: CDR1 TSWWSYY, CDR2 QGS. The CDR3, as DNA: TGTGCTCTTGGGGAACTCCCTCACCTTCCTACGTTAGGGGATACTCCCGATAAACTCATCTTT. It translates to CALGELPHLPTLGDTPDKLIF.

The chain employs TRDV1 and TRDJ1, with D perhaps TRDD3 (5 bases). The CDR3 totals 19 residues. The V and J ends lost 2 bases and 1 base respectively, with 23 bases between them. Germline assignment: CDR1 TSWWSYY and CDR2 QGS. The CDR3 protein is CALGESPKLLRWGTDKLIF. DNA of the CDR3: TGTGCTCTTGGGGAAAGCCCCAAACTACTTCGGTGGGGCACCGATAAACTCATCTTT.

The chain couples TRDV1 to TRDJ1; D unclear. CDR3 size: 12 residues. With 4 bases removed from V and 4 bases from J, the gap between germline ends came to 7 bases. The germline V gene encodes CDR1 TSWWSYY and CDR2 QGS. The CDR3 region has the DNA TGTGCTCTTGGGGCTAAGGGCGATAAACTCATCTTT. As protein: CALGAKGDKLIF.

The rearrangement joins TRAV29/DV5 to TRDJ1, with D hard to call. Looked up from germline, CDR1 is NSMFDY and CDR2 is ISSIKDK. Between the trimmed V and J ends, which lost 0 bases and 0 bases, there was a span of 36 bases. This CDR3 spans 23 amino acids. CDR3 DNA: TGTGCAGCAAGCGAAAGTTTTCGTCTGAGATTGTATACTGACACGAAGAACACCGATAAACTCATCTTT. Residues: CAASESFRLRLYTDTKNTDKLIF.

This clone was detected only a few times. This sample includes further DNA sequences coding for the same CDR3. This chain connects TRDV1 to TRDJ1; TRDD2 aligns across 7 bases. The germline V gene encodes CDR1 TSWWSYY and CDR2 QGS. This CDR3 comprises 18 residues. Trimming removed 3 bases from V and 1 base from J; junction bases left unmatched: 14. The CDR3 DNA follows: TGTGCTCTTGGGGATTCGATTTTCCTACAACGGCCCACCGATAAACTCATCTTT. Protein product: CALGDSIFLQRPTDKLIF.

The V and J genes are TRDV1 and TRDJ1; 8 bases line up with TRDD3. After removal of 4 bases from V and 7 bases from J, the junction contained 20 bases not matched to a gene. CDR1 and CDR2 (germline): TSWWSYY, QGS. The CDR3 spans 18 residues. CDR3 residues: CALGVSLPLYWGQVKLIF. In nucleotides, the CDR3 is TGTGCTCTTGGGGTTAGCCTTCCCCTGTACTGGGGGCAAGTTAAACTCATCTTT.

In this sample, this clone turned up a few times. The V call is TRDV1, the J call TRDJ1, with a possible D match to TRDD2 (6 bases). With 4 bases removed from V and 0 bases from J, the gap between germline ends came to 21 bases. The germline V gene encodes CDR1 TSWWSYY and CDR2 QGS. The CDR3 is made up of 18 amino acids. CDR3 coding DNA: TGTGCTCTTGGGGTCCCATTTCCTTCCGGGGTGTACACCGATAAACTCATCTTT. Amino acid sequence: CALGVPFPSGVYTDKLIF.

As concerns this clone: Germline is not matched at one junction end, which may reflect a read error. The V call is TRDV1, the J call TRDJ1, with 13 positions matching TRDD3. This CDR3 contains 21 residues. Germline CDR1 is TSWWSYY and CDR2 is QGS. CDR3 amino acids: CALGERIRNWGIRGHTDKLIF. CDR3 coding DNA: TGTGCCCTTGGGGAACGAATCCGTAACTGGGGGATACGAGGCCACACCGATAAACTCATCTTT.

The V and J genes are TRDV1 and TRDJ1, with 10 nucleotides matching TRDD3. Trimming took 4 bases from V and 0 from J; bases not matched to a gene: 8. The length of the CDR3 is 17 residues. Germline CDR1 reads TSWWSYY; CDR2 reads QGS. Here the CDR3 reads CALGGPFTGGYTDKLIF. In DNA, the CDR3 is TGTGCTCTTGGGGGGCCCTTTACTGGGGGATACACCGATAAACTCATCTTT.

The table lists this clone with a few counts. The rearrangement joins TRDV1 to TRDJ1; TRDD2 agrees at 8 bases. CDR3 length: 20 residues. J gave up 7 bases and V 1 base, and 23 bases lay outside the gene matches. From germline, CDR1 is TSWWSYY and CDR2 QGS. CDR3 bases: TGTGCTCTTGGGGAACCGGGACTTCCTACCAATGTACTGGTTGGTCTTAAACTCATCTTT. The encoded protein is CALGEPGLPTNVLVGLKLIF.